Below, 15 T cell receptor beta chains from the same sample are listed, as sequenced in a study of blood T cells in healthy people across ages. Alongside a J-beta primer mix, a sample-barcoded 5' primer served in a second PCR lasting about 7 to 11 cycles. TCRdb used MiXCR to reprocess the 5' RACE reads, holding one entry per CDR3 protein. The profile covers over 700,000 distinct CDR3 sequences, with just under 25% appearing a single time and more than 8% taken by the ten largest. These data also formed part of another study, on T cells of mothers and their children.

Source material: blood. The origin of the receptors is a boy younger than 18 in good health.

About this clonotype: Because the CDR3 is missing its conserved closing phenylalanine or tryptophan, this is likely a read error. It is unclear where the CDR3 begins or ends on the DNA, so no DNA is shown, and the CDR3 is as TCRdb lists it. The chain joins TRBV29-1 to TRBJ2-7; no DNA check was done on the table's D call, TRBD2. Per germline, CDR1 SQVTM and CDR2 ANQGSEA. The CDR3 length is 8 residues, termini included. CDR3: CSVSRCSP.

CDR3 coding DNA: TGTGCCAGCAGTTTTAGCGGGAGGGGGTACAATGAGCAGTTCTTC. Its translation is CASSFSGRGYNEQFF. The J gene is TRBJ2-1, the V gene TRBV12-3 or TRBV12-4, with 11 positions matching TRBD2. V trimming: 3 bases; J trimming: 4 bases; junction bases outside the gene matches: 2. This CDR3 has 15 residues.

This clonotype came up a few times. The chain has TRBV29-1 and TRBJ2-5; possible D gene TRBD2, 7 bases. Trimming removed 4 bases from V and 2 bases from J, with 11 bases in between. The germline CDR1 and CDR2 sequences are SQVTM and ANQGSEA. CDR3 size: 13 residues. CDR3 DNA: TGCAGCGTTGGCGGGGGCCAGCAAGAGACCCAGTACTTC. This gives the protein CSVGGGQQETQYF.

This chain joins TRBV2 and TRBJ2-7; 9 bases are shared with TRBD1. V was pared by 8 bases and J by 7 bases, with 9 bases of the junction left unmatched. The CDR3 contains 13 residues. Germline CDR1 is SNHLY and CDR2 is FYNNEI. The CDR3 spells CASRGQGDGEQYF. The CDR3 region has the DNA TGTGCCAGCCGGGGACAGGGTGACGGGGAGCAGTACTTC.

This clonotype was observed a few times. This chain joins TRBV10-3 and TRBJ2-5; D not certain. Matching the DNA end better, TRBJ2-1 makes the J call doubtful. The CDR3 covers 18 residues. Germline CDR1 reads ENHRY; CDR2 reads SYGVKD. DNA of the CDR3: TGTGCCATCAGTGAGTCGCTAGGATTCATTAGTTCTTTTAATGAGCAGTTCTTC. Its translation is CAISESLGFISSFNEQFF.

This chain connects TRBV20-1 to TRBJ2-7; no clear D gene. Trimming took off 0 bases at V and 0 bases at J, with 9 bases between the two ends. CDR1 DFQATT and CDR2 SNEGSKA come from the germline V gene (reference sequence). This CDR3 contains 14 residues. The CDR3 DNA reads TGCAGTGCTAGAGACGGCAGGAGCTCCTACGAGCAGTACTTC. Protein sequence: CSARDGRSSYEQYF.

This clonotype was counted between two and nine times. The CDR3 bases are TGTGCCAGCAGCACAGACCTACAGGGGAGGAGGGACGAGCAGTACTTC. It is translated as CASSTDLQGRRDEQYF. This rearrangement joins TRBV7-9 to TRBJ2-7; possible D gene TRBD1, 7 bases. CDR3 length: 16 amino acids. Germline CDR1 and CDR2: SEHNR and FQNEAQ (reference sequence). V lost 5 bases to trimming and J lost 5 bases, with 22 bases between them.

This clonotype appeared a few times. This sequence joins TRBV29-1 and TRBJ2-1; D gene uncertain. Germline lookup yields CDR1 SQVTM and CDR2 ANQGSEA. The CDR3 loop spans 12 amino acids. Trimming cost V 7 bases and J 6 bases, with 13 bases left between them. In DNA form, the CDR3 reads TGCAGCGGCGTCTGGGCCACCAATGAGCAGTTCTTC. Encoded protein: CSGVWATNEQFF.

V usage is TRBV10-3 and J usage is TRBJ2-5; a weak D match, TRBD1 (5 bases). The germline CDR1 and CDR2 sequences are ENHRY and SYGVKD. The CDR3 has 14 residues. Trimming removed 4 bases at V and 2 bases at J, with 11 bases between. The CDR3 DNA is TGTGCCATCAGTGTGACAGCAGCACAAGAGACCCAGTACTTC. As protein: CAISVTAAQETQYF.

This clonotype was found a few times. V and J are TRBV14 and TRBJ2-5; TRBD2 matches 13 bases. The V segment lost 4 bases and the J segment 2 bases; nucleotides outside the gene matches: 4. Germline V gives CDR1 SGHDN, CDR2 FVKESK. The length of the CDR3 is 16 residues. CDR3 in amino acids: CASSRRLAGGQETQYF. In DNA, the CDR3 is TGTGCCAGCAGCCGAAGACTAGCGGGGGGTCAAGAGACCCAGTACTTC.

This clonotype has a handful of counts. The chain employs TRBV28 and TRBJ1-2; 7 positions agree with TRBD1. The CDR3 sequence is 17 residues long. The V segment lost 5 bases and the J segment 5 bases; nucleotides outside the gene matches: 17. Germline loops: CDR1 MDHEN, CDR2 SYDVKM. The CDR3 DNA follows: TGTGCCAGCAGTCCACGCGGGGGACAGCCATTGGAATATGGCTACACCTTC. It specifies CASSPRGGQPLEYGYTF.

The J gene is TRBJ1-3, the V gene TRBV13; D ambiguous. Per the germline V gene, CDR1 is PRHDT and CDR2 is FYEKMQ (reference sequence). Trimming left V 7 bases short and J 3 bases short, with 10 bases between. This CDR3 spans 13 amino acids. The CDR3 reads CASKLQNGNTIYF. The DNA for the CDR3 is TGTGCCAGCAAATTACAAAATGGAAACACCATATATTTT.

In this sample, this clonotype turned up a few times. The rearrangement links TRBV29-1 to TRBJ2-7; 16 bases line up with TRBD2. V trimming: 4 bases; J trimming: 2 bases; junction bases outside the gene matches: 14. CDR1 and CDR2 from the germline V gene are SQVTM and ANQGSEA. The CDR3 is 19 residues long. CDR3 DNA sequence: TGCAGCGTTGCCGGGACTAGCGGGAGGGTAAGGACGGTCCCCTACGAGCAGTACTTC. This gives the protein CSVAGTSGRVRTVPYEQYF.

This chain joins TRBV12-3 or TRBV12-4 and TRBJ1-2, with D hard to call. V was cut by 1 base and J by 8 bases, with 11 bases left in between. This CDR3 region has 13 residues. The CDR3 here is CASSLDISLGYTF. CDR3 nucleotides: TGTGCCAGCAGTTTAGATATCTCTCTGGGCTACACCTTC.

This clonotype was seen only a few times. The CDR3 DNA is TGCGCCAGCAGCTTGAACAGGGGAGAAAGGCACAATGAGCAGTTCTTC. The encoded protein is CASSLNRGERHNEQFF. The chain uses TRBV5-1 and TRBJ2-5, with TRBD1 identical over 7 bases. Near its end, the DNA agrees better with TRBJ2-1, so the J call may be wrong. Germline values: CDR1 SGHRS, CDR2 YFSETQ. There are 16 residues in the CDR3.